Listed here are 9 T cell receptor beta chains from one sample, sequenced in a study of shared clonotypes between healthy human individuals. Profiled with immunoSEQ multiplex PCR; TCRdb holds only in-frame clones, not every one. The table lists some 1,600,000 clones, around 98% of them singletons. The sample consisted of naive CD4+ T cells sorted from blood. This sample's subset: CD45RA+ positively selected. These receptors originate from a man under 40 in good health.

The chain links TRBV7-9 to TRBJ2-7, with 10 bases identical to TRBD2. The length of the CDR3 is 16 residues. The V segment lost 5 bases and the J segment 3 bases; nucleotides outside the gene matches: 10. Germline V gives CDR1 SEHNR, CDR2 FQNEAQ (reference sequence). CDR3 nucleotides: TGTGCCAGCAGCGGGGTAGCGGGAGGAACCGGCTACGAGCAGTACTTC. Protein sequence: CASSGVAGGTGYEQYF.

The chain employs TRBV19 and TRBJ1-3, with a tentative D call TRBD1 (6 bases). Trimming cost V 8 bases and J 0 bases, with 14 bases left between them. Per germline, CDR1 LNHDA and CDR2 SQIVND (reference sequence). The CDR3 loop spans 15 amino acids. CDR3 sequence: CASLNRESSGNTIYF. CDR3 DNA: TGTGCCAGTCTTAACAGGGAGAGCTCTGGAAACACCATATATTTT.

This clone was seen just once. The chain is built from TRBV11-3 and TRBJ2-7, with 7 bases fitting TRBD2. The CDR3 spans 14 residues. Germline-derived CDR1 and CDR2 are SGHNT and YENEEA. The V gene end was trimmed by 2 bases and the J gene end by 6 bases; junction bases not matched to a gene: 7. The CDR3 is CASSLSAGVGEQYF. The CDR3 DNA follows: TGTGCCAGCAGCTTATCGGCGGGAGTCGGCGAGCAGTACTTC.

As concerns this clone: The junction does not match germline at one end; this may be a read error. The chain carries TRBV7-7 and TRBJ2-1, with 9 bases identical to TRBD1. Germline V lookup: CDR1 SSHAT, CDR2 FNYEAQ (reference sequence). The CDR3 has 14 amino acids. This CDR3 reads CASSAGTGSHEQFF. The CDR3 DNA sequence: TGTGCTAGCAGCGCCGGGACAGGGAGTCATGAGCAGTTCTTC.

CDR3 DNA: TGTGCCAGCAGCTTCTATTTAGGGTCTAGCACAGATACGCAGTATTTT. As protein: CASSFYLGSSTDTQYF. This rearrangement joins TRBV7-2 to TRBJ2-3; no clear D gene. The CDR3 loop spans 16 amino acids. V was clipped by 3 bases and J by 0 bases, with 13 bases between them. Germline V gene data show CDR1 as SGHTA and CDR2 as FQGNSA. The complete variable domain, with remaining parts taken from reference TRBV7-2 and TRBJ2-3, reads GAGVSQSPSNKVTEKGKDVELRCDPISGHTALYWYRQSLGQGLEFLIYFQGNSAPDKSGLPSDRFSAERTGGSVSTLTIQRTQQEDSAVYLCASSFYLGSSTDTQYFGPGTRLTVL.

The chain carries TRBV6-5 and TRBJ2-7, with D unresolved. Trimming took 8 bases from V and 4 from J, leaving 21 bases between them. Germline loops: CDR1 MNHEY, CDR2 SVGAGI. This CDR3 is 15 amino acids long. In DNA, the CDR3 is TGTGCCAGCCGGGTAGCAGGACCTGTGAAGTACGAGCAGTACTTC. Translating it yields CASRVAGPVKYEQYF.

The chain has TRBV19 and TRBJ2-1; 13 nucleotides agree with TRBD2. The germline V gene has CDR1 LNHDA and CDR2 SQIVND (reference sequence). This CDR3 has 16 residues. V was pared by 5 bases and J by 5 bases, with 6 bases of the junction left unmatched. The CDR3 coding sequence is TGTGCCAGTAGTTCAGGACTAGCGGGAGTCCACAATGAGCAGTTCTTC. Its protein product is CASSSGLAGVHNEQFF.

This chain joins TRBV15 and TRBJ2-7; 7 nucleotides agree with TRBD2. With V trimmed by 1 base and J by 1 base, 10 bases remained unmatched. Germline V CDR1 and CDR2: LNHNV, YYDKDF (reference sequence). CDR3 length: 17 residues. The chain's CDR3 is CATSRVPRGTDSYEQYF. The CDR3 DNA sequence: TGTGCCACCAGCAGAGTCCCGCGGGGGACGGATTCCTACGAGCAGTACTTC.

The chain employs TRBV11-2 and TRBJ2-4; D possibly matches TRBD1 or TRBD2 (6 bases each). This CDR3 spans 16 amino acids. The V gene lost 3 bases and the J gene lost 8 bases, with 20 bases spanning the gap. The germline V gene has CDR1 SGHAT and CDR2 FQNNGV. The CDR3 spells CASSFPDGGPGYIQYF. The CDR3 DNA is TGTGCCAGCAGCTTTCCCGACGGGGGCCCAGGGTACATTCAGTACTTC.